The text below deals with one TCR beta chain. Produced via immunoSEQ multiplex PCR; TCRdb's table is partial and in-frame only. This table holds some 85,000 clones, about nine tenths found once. These data originate in a study of OX40 agonist ivuxolimab in advanced cancers. Overall study context: Treatment received earlier with anti-PD-1, anti-PD-L1 or anti-CTLA-4 agents was allowed, and under 50% had some.

Germline V gene data show CDR1 as SGHDT and CDR2 as YYEEEE. The CDR3 consists of 11 residues. The V end was cut by 3 bases, the J end by 1 base, with 1 base between. The sequence came from an adult with an advanced solid tumor such as melanoma, head and neck, liver or kidney cancer. The V call is TRBV5-6, the J call TRBJ2-5; no clear D gene. The sample here was CD4+ or CD8+ T cells sorted from blood, taken in a trial of the OX40 agonist ivuxolimab. This chain's CDR3 is CASSSQETQYF. The CDR3 region has the DNA TGTGCCAGCAGCTCCCAAGAGACCCAGTACTTC. The whole variable domain, remainder taken from reference TRBV5-6 and TRBJ2-5, is DAGVTQSPTHLIKTRGQQVTLRCSPKSGHDTVSWYQQALGQGPQFIFQYYEEEERQRGNFPDRFSGHQFPNYSSELNVNALLLGDSALYLCASSSQETQYFGPGTRLLVL.